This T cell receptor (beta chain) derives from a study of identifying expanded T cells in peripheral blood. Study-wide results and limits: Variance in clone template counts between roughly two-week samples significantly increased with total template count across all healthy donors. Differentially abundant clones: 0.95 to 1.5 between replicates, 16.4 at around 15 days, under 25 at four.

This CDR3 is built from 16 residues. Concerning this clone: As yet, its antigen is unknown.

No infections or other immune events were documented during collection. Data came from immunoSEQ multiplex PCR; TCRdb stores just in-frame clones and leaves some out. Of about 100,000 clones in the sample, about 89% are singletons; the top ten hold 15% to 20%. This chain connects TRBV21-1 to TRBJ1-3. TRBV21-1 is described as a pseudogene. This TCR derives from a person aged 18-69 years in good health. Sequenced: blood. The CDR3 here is CASSKGDDNSGNTIYF. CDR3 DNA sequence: TGTGCCAGCAGCAAAGGGGACGATAACTCTGGAAACACCATATATTTT.